These 20 T cell receptor beta chains originate from one sample sequenced in a study of T cells in Graves' hyperthyroidism and ophthalmopathy. Authors of the study amplified TCR beta CDR3 regions from RNA transcripts. The TCR CDR3 first-round RT-PCR relied on the HTBI primer set. TCRdb used MiXCR to reprocess the multiplex PCR reads, holding one entry per CDR3 protein. The sample has 350,000 or so distinct CDR3 sequences, around 23% seen once; the top ten hold around 48%. Sample: blood. The receptors shown here come from a woman in her forties or fifties with Graves' hyperthyroidism.

This clonotype showed up many times. The chain joins TRBV20-1 to TRBJ2-6; D perhaps matches TRBD1 (6 bases). V lost 6 bases and J 0 bases, leaving 18 bases between the germline ends. Germline CDR1 and CDR2: DFQATT and SNEGSKA (reference sequence). There are 17 residues in the CDR3. In DNA, the CDR3 is TGCAGTGCCTACTCCCAGGGGAGAGGCTCTGGGGCCAACGTCCTGACTTTC. Amino acid sequence: CSAYSQGRGSGANVLTF.

This clonotype came up many times. The chain uses TRBV11-2 and TRBJ2-1; 8 positions match TRBD2. V trimming: 5 bases; J trimming: 0 bases; junction bases outside the gene matches: 6. CDR1 SGHAT and CDR2 FQNNGV come from the germline V gene. The CDR3 contains 16 residues. This CDR3 reads CASSPGGRISYNEQFF. The CDR3 coding sequence is TGTGCCAGCAGCCCGGGAGGGAGGATCTCCTACAATGAGCAGTTCTTC.

Written as DNA, the CDR3 is TGTGCCAGCAGCTTCGAGAACACAGATACGCAGTATTTT. It translates to CASSFENTDTQYF. The chain combines TRBV11-1 with TRBJ2-3; D call uncertain. This CDR3 has 13 amino acids. V lost 3 bases to trimming and J lost 2 bases, with 6 bases between them. The germline V gene encodes CDR1 SGHAT and CDR2 FQDESV (reference sequence).

This clonotype was seen a few times. The gene calls are TRBV14 and TRBJ2-1, with 8 bases fitting TRBD1. The CDR3 is 14 amino acids. The germline gives CDR1 SGHDN, CDR2 FVKESK. V lost 1 base and J lost 6; bases outside the gene matches: 2. For the CDR3, the DNA is TGTGCCAGCAGCCAAGTACAGGGGGGCAATGAGCAGTTCTTC. It encodes CASSQVQGGNEQFF.

The rearrangement links TRBV28 to TRBJ2-5; D call uncertain. Germline CDR1 reads MDHEN; CDR2 reads SYDVKM. V was trimmed by 1 base and J by 6 bases, leaving 12 bases between them. This CDR3 comprises 14 residues. Written as DNA, the CDR3 is TGTGCCAGCAGTTTATTAGTCCGTCTAAAGACCCAGTACTTC. Translating it yields CASSLLVRLKTQYF.

This clonotype was detected a few times. The J gene is TRBJ2-2, the V gene TRBV6-1; 7 bases match TRBD2. This CDR3 is 14 amino acids long. Germline CDR1 MNHNS, CDR2 SASEGT. With 4 bases clipped from V and 4 bases from J, the junction kept 3 bases outside the gene matches. The CDR3 loop is CASSVRTSTGELFF. The CDR3 nucleotides read TGTGCCAGCAGTGTCCGGACTAGCACCGGGGAGCTGTTTTTT.

This clonotype has ten or more counts. The genes are TRBV28 and TRBJ1-5; weak D call: TRBD1 (5 bases). The CDR3 sequence is 14 residues long. Germline lookup yields CDR1 MDHEN and CDR2 SYDVKM. With 5 bases removed from V and 3 bases from J, the gap between germline ends came to 11 bases. In DNA, the CDR3 is TGTGCCAGCAGTCCTGGACATATCAATCAGCCCCAGCATTTT. This codes for CASSPGHINQPQHF.

This clonotype was recorded many times. This sequence joins TRBV7-3 and TRBJ2-2; a weak D match, TRBD2 (6 bases). CDR3 size: 16 residues. Trimming left V 5 bases short and J 1 base short, with 14 bases between. Germline V gene sequence: CDR1 SGHTA, CDR2 FQGTGA. Written as DNA, the CDR3 is TGTGCCAGCAGCCCCGTGGAGGGGAGGAACACCGGGGAGCTGTTTTTT. Translating it yields CASSPVEGRNTGELFF.

This clonotype was seen at least ten times. The CDR3 region has the DNA TGTGCCAGCAGCCCCGGGACTAGCGGGAGTGCCTACAATGAGCAGTTCTTC. Encoded protein: CASSPGTSGSAYNEQFF. V and J are TRBV7-6 and TRBJ2-1; TRBD2 matches 14 bases. The ends lost 5 bases at V and 2 bases at J; junction bases unmatched: 5. The germline CDR1 and CDR2 sequences are SGHVS and FNYEAQ. This CDR3 comprises 17 residues.

This clonotype was detected only a few times. This chain connects TRBV6-2 or TRBV6-3 to TRBJ2-1; 10 bases align to TRBD1. The CDR3 is made up of 13 amino acids. Looked up from germline, CDR1 is MNHEY and CDR2 is SVGEGT. V lost 2 bases and J lost 14; bases outside the gene matches: 6. In nucleotides, the CDR3 is TGTGCCAGCAGTTACGAAAGGGGACAGGGGAAGTTCTTC. Translation gives CASSYERGQGKFF.

The V and J genes are TRBV3-1 and TRBJ1-1; 8 bases align to TRBD1. The CDR3 sequence is 18 residues long. Germline CDR1 LGHDT, CDR2 YNNKEL (reference sequence). V was pared by 0 bases and J by 4 bases, with 13 bases of the junction left unmatched. CDR3 nucleotide sequence: TGTGCCAGCAGCCAAGATACCCGGACAGGGTGGAGAGGCACTGAAGCTTTCTTT. This translates into CASSQDTRTGWRGTEAFF.

V and J are TRBV4-1 and TRBJ2-2, with TRBD1 as a possible D gene (5 bases). There are 15 residues in the CDR3. Germline V gives CDR1 MGHRA, CDR2 YSYEKL. Trimming pared 1 base from V and 2 bases from J, leaving 8 bases between. In DNA form, the CDR3 reads TGCGCCAGCAGCCAAGTTGGACAAAACACCGGGGAGCTGTTTTTT. Translated: CASSQVGQNTGELFF.

Ten or more counts support this clonotype. V gene TRBV24-1 combines with J gene TRBJ2-2; the D is unclear. This CDR3 region has 13 residues. Germline CDR1 KGHDR, CDR2 SFDVKD. The V end was cut by 6 bases, the J end by 3 bases, with 7 bases between. The CDR3 region is CATSYSYTGELFF. The DNA of the CDR3 is TGTGCCACCAGTTACAGCTACACCGGGGAGCTGTTTTTT.

Comment on this clonotype: This may come from a read error, since a much larger clone is one base off. V and J are TRBV30 and TRBJ2-7; D is undetermined. The CDR3 has 12 amino acids. Germline CDR1 GTSNPN, CDR2 SVGIG (reference sequence). V was trimmed by 2 bases and J by 0 bases, leaving 5 bases between them. CDR3 sequence (DNA): TGTGCCTGGAGTTCTAGCTCCTACGAGCAGTACTTC. This translates into CAWSSSSYEQYF. Full variable domain (rest looked up from reference TRBV30 and TRBJ2-7): SQTIHQWPATLVQPVGSPLSLECTVEGTSNPNLYWYRQAAGRGLQLLFYSVGIGQISSEVPQNLSASRPQDRQFILSSKKLLLSDSGFYLCAWSSSSYEQYFGPGTRLTVT.

This chain uses TRBV15 with TRBJ1-3; D is uncertain. Trimming removed 0 bases at V and 4 bases at J, with 7 bases between. Germline V gene lookup returns CDR1 LNHNV and CDR2 YYDKDF (reference sequence). The CDR3 is 14 amino acids. The CDR3 protein is CATSRDRWGNTIYF. In DNA, the CDR3 is TGTGCCACCAGCAGAGATCGATGGGGAAACACCATATATTTT.

This clonotype has only a few counts. The V gene is TRBV5-1, the J gene TRBJ1-3; maybe TRBD1 (5 bases). V was shortened by 4 bases and J by 0 bases, with 11 bases between the two germline ends. The CDR3 contains 15 residues. CDR1 is SGHRS, CDR2 YFSETQ, per germline. CDR3 coding DNA: TGCGCCAGCAGCCCGGGACGGATCTCTGGAAACACCATATATTTT. It translates to CASSPGRISGNTIYF.

Regarding this clonotype: A read error may be the cause here, since a much bigger clone is one base away. This sequence joins TRBV27 and TRBJ1-5; 8 bases map to TRBD1. Germline lookup yields CDR1 MNHEY and CDR2 SMNVEV (reference sequence). The CDR3 runs 14 residues. V was clipped by 5 bases and J by 5 bases; unmatched bases: 5. The CDR3 DNA reads TGTGCCAGCAGTGGACAGGGATGGGATCAGCCCCAGCATTTT. Its protein is CASSGQGWDQPQHF.

The sample holds many counts of this clonotype. The rearrangement links TRBV5-1 to TRBJ1-1; the D gene is possibly TRBD1 (6 bases). V was pared by 5 bases and J by 0 bases, with 11 bases between. There are 14 residues in the CDR3. Germline V gene sequence: CDR1 SGHRS, CDR2 YFSETQ. Here the CDR3 DNA reads TGCGCCAGCAGACAGGGCATCATGAACACTGAAGCTTTCTTT. It translates to CASRQGIMNTEAFF.

This clonotype came up a few times. The chain carries TRBV15 and TRBJ1-2; no reliable D call. Germline lookup yields CDR1 LNHNV and CDR2 YYDKDF (reference sequence). This CDR3 has 16 amino acids. Trimming cost V 0 bases and J 6 bases, with 17 bases left between them. CDR3 region: CATSRDNILRENGYTF. The CDR3 nucleotides are TGTGCCACCAGCAGAGATAATATATTAAGGGAAAATGGCTACACCTTC.

The chain couples TRBV6-1 to TRBJ2-7; unclear D gene. Trimming left V 2 bases short and J 4 bases short, with 9 bases between. The germline gives CDR1 MNHNS, CDR2 SASEGT. The CDR3 has 13 residues. The chain's CDR3 is CASSELSLYEQYF. CDR3 nucleotides: TGTGCCAGCAGTGAACTTTCCCTTTACGAGCAGTACTTC.